The 28 T cell receptor beta chains presented below share a single source sample, sequenced in a study of cytotoxic CD8 clonotypes in ibrutinib-treated CLL. Profiled with immunoSEQ multiplex PCR; TCRdb holds only in-frame clones, not every one. The sample shows some 50,000 clones, about two thirds of them seen only once. The sample here was PBMCs, taken after 12 months of ibrutinib treatment. Receptors originate from a human donor with chronic lymphocytic leukemia.

This clone was seen only a few times. The CDR3 protein is CASSESMRDHNEQFF. The CDR3 bases are TGTGCCAGCAGTGAAAGTATGAGGGACCACAATGAGCAGTTCTTC. The chain employs TRBV2 and TRBJ2-1, with D perhaps assigned TRBD1 or TRBD2 (5 bases each). The CDR3 is 15 amino acids. Germline CDR1 SNHLY, CDR2 FYNNEI. Trimming cost V 2 bases and J 5 bases, with 13 bases left between them.

The genes are TRBV7-8 and TRBJ2-1; maybe TRBD1 (6 bases). The CDR3 spans 15 residues. Germline V CDR1 and CDR2: SGHVS, FQNEAQ. Trimming pared 8 bases from V and 0 bases from J, leaving 14 bases between. CDR3 nucleotides: TGTGCCAGCGGTTCAGGGGTCATCTCCTACAATGAGCAGTTCTTC. Translation gives CASGSGVISYNEQFF.

This clone has a handful of counts. This chain links TRBV11-2 with TRBJ1-4; 9 nucleotides line up with TRBD1. Germline V gene data show CDR1 as SGHAT and CDR2 as FQNNGV. The junction had 7 bases not matched to a gene; V was cut back by 6 bases and J by 5 bases. This CDR3 region has 15 residues. CDR3 in amino acids: CASRAYRGRNEKLFF. The CDR3 nucleotides read TGTGCCAGCAGAGCCTACAGGGGGCGCAATGAAAAACTGTTTTTT.

V usage is TRBV18 and J usage is TRBJ1-4; D possibly corresponds to TRBD1 (5 bases). The CDR3 is 16 residues long. Trimming took 2 bases from V and 0 from J, leaving 10 bases between them. Germline V gives CDR1 KGHSH, CDR2 LQKENI. The DNA of the CDR3 is TGTGCCAGCTCACCAACAGGACCCGCAACTAATGAAAAACTGTTTTTT. It codes for CASSPTGPATNEKLFF.

V usage is TRBV9 and J usage is TRBJ2-1, with D perhaps TRBD2 (6 bases). From germline, CDR1 is SGDLS and CDR2 YYNGEE. The CDR3 has 15 residues. Trimming cost V 4 bases and J 3 bases, with 14 bases left between them. DNA of the CDR3: TGTGCCAGCAGCCCCCTATGGGGAGGCTACAATGAGCAGTTCTTC. This translates into CASSPLWGGYNEQFF.

The chain has TRBV4-2 and TRBJ2-2, with 10 bases fitting TRBD1. The junction had 4 bases not matched to a gene; V was cut back by 4 bases and J by 5 bases. Per germline, CDR1 LGHNA and CDR2 YNFKEQ. The CDR3 has 15 amino acids. CDR3 loop: CASSRGQGPTGELFF. CDR3 DNA sequence: TGTGCCAGCAGCCGGGGACAGGGGCCTACCGGGGAGCTGTTTTTT.

V usage is TRBV5-1 and J usage is TRBJ1-4, with TRBD1 matching over 9 bases. The germline V gene encodes CDR1 SGHRS and CDR2 YFSETQ. This CDR3 comprises 15 residues. V was clipped by 4 bases and J by 3 bases; unmatched bases: 4. The CDR3 DNA reads as TGCGCCAGCAGCGGACAGGGGTGGGCTAATGAAAAACTGTTTTTT. This translates into CASSGQGWANEKLFF.

This chain's CDR3 is CASSETRSRDGRYEQYF. The CDR3 nucleotides read TGCGCCAGCAGTGAGACGCGTTCGAGGGACGGAAGATACGAGCAGTACTTC. This sequence joins TRBV10-1 and TRBJ2-7; D may be TRBD1 or TRBD2 (5 bases each). CDR1 is WNHNN, CDR2 SYGVQD, per germline (reference sequence). This CDR3 spans 17 amino acids. Trimming took off 2 bases at V and 4 bases at J, with 21 bases between the two ends.

This clone was observed a few times. J is TRBJ2-2 and V is TRBV4-2, with 8 bases matching TRBD2. CDR1 and CDR2 from the germline V gene are LGHNA and YNFKEQ. CDR3 length: 17 amino acids. With 2 bases clipped from V and 4 bases from J, the junction kept 9 bases outside the gene matches. Here the CDR3 DNA reads TGTGCCAGCAGCCAAACTCTAGGACTAGCCGGCACCGGGGAGCTGTTTTTT. This sequence encodes CASSQTLGLAGTGELFF.

This clone was recorded only once. The chain uses TRBV15 and TRBJ1-2; D gene ambiguous. There are 15 residues in the CDR3. The V end was cut by 4 bases, the J end by 4 bases, with 16 bases between. The V gene's germline CDR1 is LNHNV and CDR2 YYDKDF (reference sequence). The CDR3 protein is CATSNLPTGGYGYTF. CDR3 sequence (DNA): TGTGCCACCAGCAATCTCCCGACCGGTGGCTATGGCTACACCTTC.

This sequence joins TRBV7-2 and TRBJ2-7, with 8 positions matching TRBD2. Germline CDR1 SGHTA, CDR2 FQGNSA. The CDR3 has 14 amino acids. Trimming took 2 bases from V and 2 from J; bases not matched to a gene: 2. The CDR3 DNA reads TGTGCCAGCAGCTTATCCGGGGGGGCCTACGAGCAGTACTTC. This codes for CASSLSGGAYEQYF.

The rearrangement links TRBV7-9 to TRBJ1-1; D is undetermined. V was cut by 5 bases and J by 2 bases, with 3 bases left in between. The CDR3 is 11 residues long. Germline V gene data show CDR1 as SEHNR and CDR2 as FQNEAQ (reference sequence). CDR3 coding DNA: TGTGCCAGCAGCCTCAACACTGAAGCTTTCTTT. Residues: CASSLNTEAFF.

This chain connects TRBV11-2 to TRBJ2-7, with 8 bases that match TRBD2. J lost 1 base, V lost 5 bases, and 16 bases had no gene match. CDR3 length: 18 residues. Germline CDR1 reads SGHAT; CDR2 reads FQNNGV. The CDR3 spells CASSQRVGGAVRSYEQYF. Here the CDR3 DNA reads TGTGCCAGCAGCCAGAGGGTCGGGGGGGCCGTTCGGTCCTACGAGCAGTACTTC. Filled out from reference TRBV11-2 and TRBJ2-7, the complete variable domain reads EAGVAQSPRYKIIEKRQSVAFWCNPISGHATLYWYQQILGQGPKLLIQFQNNGVVDDSQLPKDRFSAERLKGVDSTLKIQPAKLEDSAVYLCASSQRVGGAVRSYEQYFGPGTRLTVT.

This clone was seen only once. The chain recombines TRBV9 with TRBJ2-1; 9 positions match TRBD1. The V gene's germline CDR1 is SGDLS and CDR2 YYNGEE. The CDR3 totals 15 residues. V lost 3 bases and J lost 4; bases outside the gene matches: 5. CDR3 nucleotides: TGTGCCAGCAGCGATCAGACAGGGGGGTACAATGAGCAGTTCTTC. Its translation: CASSDQTGGYNEQFF.

The chain uses TRBV6-6 and TRBJ1-6; a weak D match, TRBD1 (5 bases). Germline CDR1 is MNHNY and CDR2 is SVGAGI (reference sequence). The length of the CDR3 is 16 residues. Trimming cost V 7 bases and J 0 bases, with 13 bases left between them. CDR3 nucleotides: TGTGCCAGCACCCGGCGGGGGGACTCCTATAATTCACCCCTCCACTTT. It yields the protein CASTRRGDSYNSPLHF.

The chain uses TRBV2 and TRBJ1-2, with unresolved D. CDR3 size: 16 residues. Trimming shortened V by 3 bases and J by 4 bases, and 18 bases separated the two germline ends. CDR1 SNHLY and CDR2 FYNNEI come from the germline V gene. DNA for the CDR3: TGTGCCAGCAGTGACATACAGACCCGATTAGGCTATGGCTACACCTTC. It translates to CASSDIQTRLGYGYTF.

The chain links TRBV28 to TRBJ1-2, with D hard to call. Per the germline V gene, CDR1 is MDHEN and CDR2 is SYDVKM. This CDR3 contains 12 residues. V was trimmed by 7 bases and J by 5 bases, leaving 11 bases between them. The CDR3 is CASIGRIYGYTF. The DNA for the CDR3 is TGTGCCAGCATAGGACGGATTTATGGCTACACCTTC.

The V gene is TRBV5-8, the J gene TRBJ2-3; TRBD2 is a possible D gene (6 bases). The CDR3 runs to 16 residues. V lost 4 bases, J lost 3 bases, and 18 bases lay in between. Per the germline V gene, CDR1 is SGHTS and CDR2 is YDEGEE. CDR3 DNA sequence: TGTGCCAGCAGCCGAGGGAGCGGGTCGGTTACAGATACGCAGTATTTT. Its translation: CASSRGSGSVTDTQYF.

This clone was seen a handful of times. This sequence joins TRBV27 and TRBJ1-6; 11 bases fit TRBD1. This CDR3 region has 18 residues. Germline loops: CDR1 MNHEY, CDR2 SMNVEV (reference sequence). The ends lost 5 bases at V and 3 bases at J; junction bases unmatched: 9. As DNA, the CDR3 is TGTGCCAGCAGTCGGACAGGGGGCATCGGCTACTATAATTCACCCCTCCACTTT. This codes for CASSRTGGIGYYNSPLHF.

The J gene is TRBJ1-1, the V gene TRBV7-9; D is undetermined. Germline CDR1 reads SEHNR; CDR2 reads FQNEAQ (reference sequence). V was pared by 2 bases and J by 5 bases, with 6 bases between. The CDR3 runs 12 residues. The CDR3 sequence: CASSLFPTEAFF. The DNA of the CDR3 is TGTGCCAGCAGCTTATTTCCAACTGAAGCTTTCTTT.

This chain uses TRBV2 with TRBJ2-7, with 9 bases identical to TRBD1. This CDR3 contains 14 residues. After removal of 3 bases from V and 4 bases from J, the junction contained 4 bases not matched to a gene. The germline CDR1 and CDR2 sequences are SNHLY and FYNNEI. The CDR3 DNA is TGTGCCAGCAGTGAGGGGACAGGGTCTTACGAGCAGTACTTC. Translation: CASSEGTGSYEQYF.

The chain has TRBV27 and TRBJ2-5; maybe TRBD1 (6 bases). The length of the CDR3 is 14 residues. CDR1 MNHEY and CDR2 SMNVEV come from the germline V gene (reference sequence). V dropped 3 bases and J dropped 5 bases, with 13 bases sitting between them. The CDR3 coding sequence is TGTGCCAGCAGTTTCTCCGGGACAACGGAGACCCAGTACTTC. Its protein product is CASSFSGTTETQYF.

This clone was observed a single time. The chain employs TRBV9 and TRBJ2-7, with 9 bases identical to TRBD2. The CDR3 is 14 amino acids. V trimming: 4 bases; J trimming: 5 bases; junction bases outside the gene matches: 7. Germline V gives CDR1 SGDLS, CDR2 YYNGEE. CDR3: CASSFGGGANEQYF. In nucleotides, the CDR3 is TGTGCCAGCAGCTTTGGCGGGGGGGCCAACGAGCAGTACTTC.

The chain employs TRBV4-1 and TRBJ1-5; D is perhaps TRBD1 (6 bases). This CDR3 comprises 20 residues. Germline lookup yields CDR1 MGHRA and CDR2 YSYEKL. V was trimmed by 1 base and J by 0 bases, leaving 22 bases between them. DNA of the CDR3: TGCGCCAGCAGCCAAGCTACGGGGGGGCAGCATATTTATAGCAATCAGCCCCAGCATTTT. Translated: CASSQATGGQHIYSNQPQHF.

This CDR3 is CASSFGRGYYGYTF. The CDR3 DNA sequence: TGTGCCAGCAGCTTCGGGAGGGGGTACTATGGCTACACCTTC. This chain links TRBV7-2 with TRBJ1-2; possible D gene TRBD1, 6 bases. Looked up from germline, CDR1 is SGHTA and CDR2 is FQGNSA. Trimming left V 3 bases short and J 3 bases short, with 11 bases between. The CDR3 runs 14 residues.

The J gene is TRBJ2-2, the V gene TRBV4-2, with 10 nucleotides matching TRBD2. The CDR3 sequence is 16 residues long. J was trimmed by 4 bases and V by 4 bases; bases with no gene match: 6. CDR1 is LGHNA and CDR2 is YNFKEQ in the germline V gene. CDR3 DNA: TGTGCCAGCAGCCCGTTAGCGGGGGGTTTCACCGGGGAGCTGTTTTTT. Amino acid sequence: CASSPLAGGFTGELFF.

This rearrangement joins TRBV7-6 to TRBJ1-6, with D unresolved. Germline-derived CDR1 and CDR2 are SGHVS and FNYEAQ. The germline V and J ends were trimmed by 1 base and 7 bases, with 8 bases remaining between them. This CDR3 contains 14 residues. CDR3 residues: CASSLGRFNSPLHF. Here the CDR3 DNA reads TGTGCCAGCAGCTTAGGCAGATTCAATTCACCCCTCCACTTT.

This clone occurred once. V gene TRBV27 combines with J gene TRBJ1-4; 9 bases agree with TRBD1. The CDR3 runs to 16 residues. V lost 0 bases, J lost 6 bases, and 5 bases stayed unmatched. The germline V gene has CDR1 MNHEY and CDR2 SMNVEV (reference sequence). CDR3 DNA sequence: TGTGCCAGCAGTTTATCCCGGGACAGGGAAGATGAAAAACTGTTTTTT. As protein: CASSLSRDREDEKLFF.